This T cell receptor beta chain stems from a study of control samples from healthy donors and cancer patients (TCRdb year 2020). Via the germline V gene, CDR1 is MNHEY and CDR2 SVGAGI. The germline ends are 15 bases apart after V is trimmed by 4 bases and J by 0 bases. Measured from the cysteine to the phenylalanine, the CDR3 is 16 residues long. The DNA shown is the 48-base CDR3, in frame from base 1. Notes on this clone: Its antigen has not been determined. No much larger clone exists at a distance of one base, and base qualities are not known.

The library was produced with the immunoSEQ multiplex PCR assay. This is the immuneACCESS table as TCRdb keeps it, with only in-frame sequences that have V and J called. A part of the clones is gone; compared with another copy, unresolved V genes explain less than half, and the rest is unexplained. The sample contains tens of thousands of clones, around nine tenths of them found a single time. The ten largest account for about 0.74% of the sample. The origin of this receptor is a young man with colorectal cancer. The rearranged chain carries TRBV6-5 and TRBJ1-2; the D segment could be TRBD1, given 5 matching bases. Sequencing was carried out using PBMCs. The encoded CDR3 is CASSSGTELANYGYTF. The DNA sequence reads TGTGCCAGCAGTTCCGGGACGGAGTTAGCTAACTATGGCTACACCTTC.